The 31 T cell receptor beta chains listed next were all sequenced from one sample in a study of blood T cell repertoires in COVID-19. Only in-frame clones appear in the TCRdb table, and some are missing; sequencing was by immunoSEQ multiplex PCR. This sample has a few hundred thousand clones, with more than 65% found just once. The source material was PBMCs or T cells enriched from blood (not recorded which). All receptors derive from a man aged 45-65 years who had recovered from COVID-19.

This clone was observed a single time. This chain links TRBV5-1 with TRBJ2-3, with TRBD1 identical over 12 bases. The CDR3 spans 14 residues. V shed 4 bases, J shed 7 bases, and the junction held 4 bases outside the gene matches. Germline V gives CDR1 SGHRS, CDR2 YFSETQ. The CDR3 DNA is TGCGCCAGCAGCCCGGGACAGGGGGCAAATACGCAGTATTTT. Residues: CASSPGQGANTQYF.

This chain uses TRBV15 with TRBJ2-6; a possible D gene is TRBD1 (5 bases). CDR3 length: 17 amino acids. CDR1 is LNHNV, CDR2 YYDKDF, per germline (reference sequence). V lost 5 bases and J lost 1, with 15 bases in between. In nucleotides, the CDR3 is TGTGCCACCAGCCGGCAAATTCAGGGTTCTGGGGCCAACGTCCTGACTTTC. It yields the protein CATSRQIQGSGANVLTF. The complete variable domain, with remaining parts taken from reference TRBV15 and TRBJ2-6, reads DAMVIQNPRYQVTQFGKPVTLSCSQTLNHNVMYWYQQKSSQAPKLLFHYYDKDFNNEADTPDNFQSRRPNTSFCFLDIRSPGLGDTAMYLCATSRQIQGSGANVLTFGAGSRLTVL.

The CDR3: CASSPLRESIPQHF. Here the CDR3 DNA reads TGTGCCAGCTCACCACTGAGGGAGTCTATACCCCAGCATTTT. The gene calls are TRBV18 and TRBJ1-5; D is unresolved. The CDR3 runs 14 residues. Germline CDR1 is KGHSH and CDR2 is LQKENI. With 1 base removed from V and 10 bases from J, the gap between germline ends came to 14 bases.

The genes are TRBV2 and TRBJ2-1, with 9 bases that match TRBD2. The germline V gene encodes CDR1 SNHLY and CDR2 FYNNEI. There are 15 residues in the CDR3. The V segment lost 6 bases and the J segment 6 bases; nucleotides outside the gene matches: 9. The CDR3 spells CASRAELAGSNEQFF. Written as DNA, the CDR3 is TGTGCCAGCAGAGCTGAGCTAGCGGGAAGCAATGAGCAGTTCTTC.

In this sample, this clone turned up many times. The chain has TRBV7-9 and TRBJ1-4; D may be TRBD1 (5 bases). Germline V gene data show CDR1 as SEHNR and CDR2 as FQNEAQ (reference sequence). CDR3 length: 16 amino acids. Trimming took 5 bases from V and 0 from J, leaving 13 bases between them. The CDR3 spells CASSQISGTTNEKLFF. The CDR3 DNA follows: TGTGCCAGCAGCCAAATCTCAGGGACAACTAATGAAAAACTGTTTTTT.

In nucleotides, the CDR3 is TGTGCCAGCAGTAACACCGGACTAGCGGGAGGCCCTGGGGCCAACGTCCTGACTTTC. The encoded protein is CASSNTGLAGGPGANVLTF. This chain uses TRBV6-2 or TRBV6-3 with TRBJ2-6, with 14 bases identical to TRBD2. With 5 bases clipped from V and 2 bases from J, the junction kept 8 bases outside the gene matches. Looked up from germline, CDR1 is MNHEY and CDR2 is SVGEGT. The CDR3 totals 19 residues.

The chain links TRBV2 to TRBJ1-4; 9 bases agree with TRBD1. V gave up 5 bases and J gave up 8 bases; unmatched junction bases: 6. The CDR3 totals 14 residues. Germline loops: CDR1 SNHLY, CDR2 FYNNEI. The CDR3 DNA reads as TGTGCCAGCAGTCCGGGACAGGGACACGAAAAACTGTTTTTT. It translates to CASSPGQGHEKLFF.

This clone appeared once. The CDR3 reads CASSPGRDSPLHF. CDR3 nucleotide sequence: TGCGCCAGCAGCCCAGGGAGGGACTCACCCCTCCACTTT. This rearrangement joins TRBV10-1 to TRBJ1-6; possibly TRBD1 for D (5 bases). This CDR3 spans 13 amino acids. The V end lost 6 bases, the J end lost 10 bases, and 13 bases lay between the germline ends. The germline V gene has CDR1 WNHNN and CDR2 SYGVQD (reference sequence).

The chain joins TRBV4-3 to TRBJ2-1; 14 bases are a match to TRBD2. CDR1 is LGHNA and CDR2 is YSLEER in the germline V gene. V shed 4 bases and J 0 bases; nucleotides not matched to a gene: 11. This CDR3 has 20 amino acids. The CDR3 sequence: CASSPRRGLAGVSSYNEQFF. The CDR3 DNA sequence: TGCGCCAGCAGCCCCCGACGGGGACTAGCGGGAGTGAGCTCCTACAATGAGCAGTTCTTC.

This rearrangement joins TRBV18 to TRBJ1-1; maybe TRBD1 (5 bases). The CDR3 has 13 residues. Trimming stripped 0 bases from V and 5 bases from J, with 7 bases between. Germline CDR1 is KGHSH and CDR2 is LQKENI. The CDR3 loop is CASSPPGPTEAFF. CDR3 coding DNA: TGTGCCAGCTCACCACCGGGGCCTACTGAAGCTTTCTTT.

The chain uses TRBV4-3 and TRBJ1-2, with 7 bases identical to TRBD1. V gave up 3 bases and J gave up 4 bases; unmatched junction bases: 11. CDR3 length: 16 residues. In germline, CDR1 is LGHNA, CDR2 YSLEER. The CDR3 coding sequence is TGCGCCAGCAGCCAGGCGATTGGACAGGTCGCCTATGGCTACACCTTC. Residues: CASSQAIGQVAYGYTF.

V usage is TRBV19 and J usage is TRBJ1-1, with 11 bases fitting TRBD1. Germline CDR1 LNHDA, CDR2 SQIVND (reference sequence). V lost 9 bases and J lost 4; bases outside the gene matches: 13. CDR3 size: 16 residues. As DNA, the CDR3 is TGTGCCAGCAGGAGAGGGACAGGGGGAATGAGCACTGAAGCTTTCTTT. Protein: CASRRGTGGMSTEAFF.

This chain uses TRBV6-6 with TRBJ2-1; TRBD2 agrees at 15 bases. Germline trimming cut 5 bases from V and 4 bases from J; bases unmatched to any gene: 12. Per germline, CDR1 MNHNY and CDR2 SVGAGI (reference sequence). The CDR3 spans 19 residues. DNA for the CDR3: TGTGCCAGCAGTCCTCGGACTAGCGGGAGGGCCAATACTTACAATGAGCAGTTCTTC. Encoded protein: CASSPRTSGRANTYNEQFF.

The V call is TRBV27, the J call TRBJ1-5; maybe TRBD1 (6 bases). The CDR3 extends over 14 amino acids. Germline lookup yields CDR1 MNHEY and CDR2 SMNVEV (reference sequence). Trimming left V 9 bases short and J 4 bases short, with 16 bases between. The CDR3 DNA sequence: TGTGCCAGACTACTGGACAGACCTAATCAGCCCCAGCATTTT. It translates to CARLLDRPNQPQHF.

The V call is TRBV5-1, the J call TRBJ1-5; TRBD1 is a possible D gene (5 bases). This CDR3 is 16 amino acids long. Germline lookup yields CDR1 SGHRS and CDR2 YFSETQ. V was cut by 4 bases and J by 8 bases, with 22 bases left in between. The CDR3 reads CASSPGSGAVGEPQHF. The CDR3 DNA follows: TGCGCCAGCAGCCCAGGGTCGGGCGCCGTGGGTGAGCCCCAGCATTTT.

V usage is TRBV7-3 and J usage is TRBJ2-3; tentatively, D is TRBD1 (5 bases). The CDR3 runs 13 residues. V was shortened by 5 bases and J by 2 bases, with 8 bases between the two germline ends. Germline values: CDR1 SGHTA, CDR2 FQGTGA. The CDR3 sequence is CASSTDITDTQYF. CDR3 in DNA: TGTGCCAGCAGCACGGACATCACAGATACGCAGTATTTT.

The V gene is TRBV11-3, the J gene TRBJ2-7; 7 bases map to TRBD1. J gave up 2 bases and V 5 bases, and 6 bases lay outside the gene matches. The germline V gene encodes CDR1 SGHNT and CDR2 YENEEA. The CDR3 runs 14 residues. The CDR3 protein is CASSGDSVPYEQYF. The DNA of the CDR3 is TGTGCCAGCAGCGGGGACAGTGTACCCTACGAGCAGTACTTC.

The rearrangement links TRBV5-1 to TRBJ2-2, with D maybe TRBD1 (6 bases). Trimming left V 4 bases short and J 4 bases short, with 17 bases between. This CDR3 region has 16 residues. Germline CDR1 is SGHRS and CDR2 is YFSETQ. The CDR3 DNA is TGCGCCAGCAGCCGGACAGAGATAGAGGTCACCGGGGAGCTGTTTTTT. Translating it yields CASSRTEIEVTGELFF.

CDR3 protein: CSVVAETSAYF. The CDR3 region has the DNA TGCAGCGTTGTCGCGGAGACGAGCGCGTATTTT. The J gene is TRBJ2-3, the V gene TRBV29-1; D unclear. Trimming cost V 4 bases and J 14 bases, with 16 bases left between them. Per the germline V gene, CDR1 is SQVTM and CDR2 is ANQGSEA. The CDR3 is 11 amino acids.

The CDR3 sequence is CASSPTRDEQYF. CDR3 nucleotide sequence: TGCGCCAGCAGTCCCACTAGGGACGAGCAGTACTTC. The chain joins TRBV10-1 to TRBJ2-7; D possibly corresponds to TRBD2 (5 bases). Germline loops: CDR1 WNHNN, CDR2 SYGVQD (reference sequence). This CDR3 region has 12 residues. Trimming cost V 5 bases and J 5 bases, with 10 bases left between them.

The chain links TRBV28 to TRBJ2-7; the match to TRBD2 covers 16 bases. J was trimmed by 7 bases and V by 6 bases; bases with no gene match: 9. Looked up from germline, CDR1 is MDHEN and CDR2 is SYDVKM. The CDR3 spans 16 residues. The CDR3: CASRRSGTSGRGEQYF. The CDR3 DNA reads as TGTGCCAGCAGACGAAGCGGGACTAGCGGGAGGGGGGAGCAGTACTTC. The full variable domain, with the rest looked up from reference TRBV28 and TRBJ2-7, is DVKVTQSSRYLVKRTGEKVFLECVQDMDHENMFWYRQDPGLGLRLIYFSYDVKMKEKGDIPEGYSVSREKKERFSLILESASTNQTSMYLCASRRSGTSGRGEQYFGPGTRLTVT.

The CDR3 here is CASKTRDRGSGYTF. CDR3 bases: TGTGCCAGCAAAACGAGGGACAGGGGCTCGGGCTACACCTTC. The chain uses TRBV6-5 and TRBJ1-2, with TRBD1 matching 10 bases. CDR3 length: 14 residues. CDR1 is MNHEY and CDR2 is SVGAGI in the germline V gene. Trimming removed 7 bases from V and 8 bases from J; junction bases left unmatched: 10.

In this sample, this clone turned up once. The rearrangement links TRBV6-5 to TRBJ1-1; D ambiguous. The ends were cut back, 4 bases at V and 10 bases at J, with 16 bases in the middle. The CDR3 extends over 13 amino acids. CDR1 and CDR2 (germline): MNHEY, SVGAGI. As DNA, the CDR3 is TGTGCCAGCAGTTCTACAGCTTTTCGTATAGCTTTCTTT. Protein product: CASSSTAFRIAFF.

The J gene is TRBJ2-7, the V gene TRBV2, with D unresolved. CDR1 is SNHLY and CDR2 is FYNNEI in the germline V gene. This CDR3 has 15 amino acids. Trimming pared 8 bases from V and 4 bases from J, leaving 21 bases between. DNA of the CDR3: TGTGCCAGCGTGTCAGGCAGCAACATAAAGTACGAGCAGTACTTC. Translated: CASVSGSNIKYEQYF.

The chain employs TRBV11-3 and TRBJ2-4; D possibly corresponds to TRBD2 (5 bases). The CDR3 sequence is 16 residues long. The ends were cut back, 4 bases at V and 0 bases at J, with 13 bases in the middle. Germline V gene lookup returns CDR1 SGHNT and CDR2 YENEEA. The CDR3 protein is CASSSRAGEAKNIQYF. CDR3 nucleotides: TGTGCCAGCAGCTCCCGGGCCGGGGAAGCCAAAAACATTCAGTACTTC. The full variable domain, with the rest looked up from reference TRBV11-3 and TRBJ2-4, is EAGVVQSPRYKIIEKKQPVAFWCNPISGHNTLYWYLQNLGQGPELLIRYENEEAVDDSQLPKDRFSAERLKGVDSTLKIQPAELGDSAVYLCASSSRAGEAKNIQYFGAGTRLSVL.

V and J are TRBV7-2 and TRBJ2-7, with 8 bases that match TRBD1. V dropped 5 bases and J dropped 5; count of bases not matched to a gene: 8. The CDR3 has 14 amino acids. Germline CDR1 reads SGHTA; CDR2 reads FQGNSA. The CDR3 spells CASSLWTGQHEQYF. Here the CDR3 DNA reads TGTGCCAGCAGCCTATGGACAGGGCAGCACGAGCAGTACTTC.

J is TRBJ2-3 and V is TRBV25-1; TRBD2 might be the D (6 bases). CDR3 length equals 14 residues. V dropped 7 bases and J dropped 4 bases, with 15 bases sitting between them. Germline CDR1 and CDR2: MGHDK and SYGVNS. CDR3 sequence reads: CASMGPWGADTQYF. The DNA of the CDR3 is TGTGCCAGCATGGGCCCCTGGGGGGCAGATACGCAGTATTTT.

This chain uses TRBV9 with TRBJ2-3; the match to TRBD2 covers 13 bases. V gave up 4 bases and J gave up 5 bases; unmatched junction bases: 7. The CDR3 contains 16 residues. Germline V gene lookup returns CDR1 SGDLS and CDR2 YYNGEE. CDR3 protein: CASSPRTSGSGDTQYF. The CDR3, as DNA: TGTGCCAGCAGCCCCCGGACTAGCGGGAGTGGAGATACGCAGTATTTT.

The chain links TRBV3-1 (or the pseudogene TRBV3-2) to TRBJ1-6, with a tentative D call TRBD1 (5 bases). The CDR3 extends over 13 amino acids. Germline CDR1 is LGHDT and CDR2 is YNNKEL (reference sequence). V lost 3 bases and J lost 8, with 8 bases in between. CDR3 sequence reads: CASSHLQDSPLHF. CDR3 bases: TGTGCCAGCAGCCACCTACAGGATTCACCCCTCCACTTT.

The J gene is TRBJ2-2, the V gene TRBV5-4; tentatively, D is TRBD1 (6 bases). The CDR3 length is 16 residues. CDR1 and CDR2 (germline): SGHNT, YYREEE (reference sequence). Deletions cut 5 bases from V and 6 bases from J, with 20 bases between. DNA for the CDR3: TGTGCCAGCAGACCCCAGGGGAGAGAGGGAGCCGGGGAGCTGTTTTTT. Its translation is CASRPQGREGAGELFF.

Written as DNA, the CDR3 is TGCGCCAGCAGCCCCCCGACAGGGAAGAGCACAGATACGCAGTATTTT. Its translation: CASSPPTGKSTDTQYF. This rearrangement joins TRBV5-1 to TRBJ2-3; 7 bases align to TRBD1. Germline loops: CDR1 SGHRS, CDR2 YFSETQ. The J segment lost 0 bases and the V segment lost 4 bases, leaving 8 bases of the junction unmatched. This CDR3 contains 16 residues.